These 5 T cell receptor beta chains came from one sample sequenced in a study of blood T cell repertoires in COVID-19. The data were produced by immunoSEQ multiplex PCR, yet TCRdb's version contains in-frame clones alone and is incomplete. Of approximately 190,000 clones listed, about four fifths are singletons. Specimen: peripheral blood. These receptors originate from a woman in her seventies with active or convalescent COVID-19.

The chain carries TRBV19 and TRBJ2-1; no firm D call. Trimming removed 5 bases from V and 1 base from J, with 9 bases in between. This CDR3 spans 14 amino acids. Germline CDR1 is LNHDA and CDR2 is SQIVND (reference sequence). The CDR3 reads CASSHLVSYNEQFF. The CDR3 nucleotides read TGTGCCAGTAGTCACCTAGTGTCCTACAATGAGCAGTTCTTC.

The V gene is TRBV7-3, the J gene TRBJ1-5, with 7 bases aligning to TRBD1. CDR3 length equals 15 residues. Germline V gene lookup returns CDR1 SGHTA and CDR2 FQGTGA. The V and J ends lost 5 bases and 0 bases, in that order; junction bases with no gene match: 4. CDR3 sequence (DNA): TGTGCCAGCAGCCCGGGACAGCTTAGCAATCAGCCCCAGCATTTT. The encoded protein is CASSPGQLSNQPQHF.

The V call is TRBV18, the J call TRBJ2-5, with 7 bases lining up with TRBD1. V lost 3 bases, J lost 1 base, and 5 bases stayed unmatched. Germline loops: CDR1 KGHSH, CDR2 LQKENI. This CDR3 spans 15 amino acids. CDR3 bases: TGTGCCAGCTCACCCCAACGGGACAGCCAAGAGACCCAGTACTTC. Protein: CASSPQRDSQETQYF.

The CDR3 bases are TGTGCCAGCAGCCTCTCAGACTCCTTCGAGTACTTC. Amino acids: CASSLSDSFEYF. The rearrangement links TRBV7-9 to TRBJ2-7, with D unresolved. CDR3 length: 12 amino acids. The germline gives CDR1 SEHNR, CDR2 FQNEAQ (reference sequence). V lost 5 bases and J lost 11, with 16 bases in between.

V and J are TRBV28 and TRBJ1-1; possibly TRBD1 for D (5 bases). The CDR3 is made up of 16 amino acids. Germline CDR1 and CDR2: MDHEN and SYDVKM. Trimming removed 4 bases from V and 2 bases from J, with 17 bases in between. The CDR3 reads CASSSQGSGSNTEAFF. The CDR3 coding sequence is TGTGCCAGCAGTTCTCAGGGTAGCGGCTCAAACACTGAAGCTTTCTTT.